The 14 T cell receptor beta chains below all came from one sample that was sequenced in a study of T cell responses to AZD1222 COVID-19 vaccine. Clones were read by immunoSEQ multiplex PCR, and TCRdb kept only the in-frame ones, dropping some. The sample has 83,000 or so clones, 70% to 90% seen once. This specimen consisted of peripheral blood, obtained on day 0 of MenACWY control vaccination. These receptors were collected from an adult in good health.

This chain uses TRBV10-2 with TRBJ1-2, with TRBD1 identical over 7 bases. Germline loops: CDR1 WSHSY, CDR2 SAAADI. The CDR3 contains 15 residues. V gave up 3 bases and J gave up 2 bases; unmatched junction bases: 6. CDR3 loop: CASSDPDRRNYGYTF. As DNA, the CDR3 is TGCGCCAGCAGTGACCCGGACAGGCGGAACTATGGCTACACCTTC.

Worth noting for this clone: A junction end diverges from the germline sequence, so it may reflect a read error. The CDR3, as DNA: TGTGCCGGCAGCTTTCGGGGGGTTGACACTGAAGCTTTCTTT. It codes for CAGSFRGVDTEAFF. This chain connects TRBV7-9 to TRBJ1-1, with a tentative D call TRBD1 (5 bases). The CDR3 length is 14 residues. Germline assignment: CDR1 SEHNR and CDR2 FQNEAQ (reference sequence).

The J gene is TRBJ2-1, the V gene TRBV4-1; TRBD2 aligns across 16 bases. The CDR3 totals 19 residues. The trim removed 0 bases at V and 7 bases at J, leaving 9 bases unmatched. Looked up from germline, CDR1 is MGHRA and CDR2 is YSYEKL. The CDR3 sequence: CASSQERGLAGGHINEQFF. DNA of the CDR3: TGCGCCAGCAGCCAAGAACGGGGACTAGCGGGAGGGCATATAAATGAGCAGTTCTTC.

The chain combines TRBV28 with TRBJ2-7; D gene uncertain. Looked up from germline, CDR1 is MDHEN and CDR2 is SYDVKM. V lost 4 bases, J lost 4 bases, and 8 bases lay in between. CDR3 length: 12 residues. This chain's CDR3 is CASSSRRYEQYF. DNA for the CDR3: TGTGCCAGCAGTTCTAGGCGATACGAGCAGTACTTC. Full variable domain (rest looked up from reference TRBV28 and TRBJ2-7): DVKVTQSSRYLVKRTGEKVFLECVQDMDHENMFWYRQDPGLGLRLIYFSYDVKMKEKGDIPEGYSVSREKKERFSLILESASTNQTSMYLCASSSRRYEQYFGPGTRLTVT.

This CDR3 reads CASSVVTHAATYEQYF. The DNA for the CDR3 is TGTGCCAGCAGCGTAGTCACACACGCGGCGACCTACGAGCAGTACTTC. This rearrangement joins TRBV9 to TRBJ2-7; no firm D call. The CDR3 runs to 16 residues. The V end was cut by 0 bases, the J end by 2 bases, with 15 bases between. Germline CDR1 SGDLS, CDR2 YYNGEE.

The genes are TRBV18 and TRBJ1-3; TRBD1 is a possible D gene (6 bases). The CDR3 length is 17 residues. Germline V gene lookup returns CDR1 KGHSH and CDR2 LQKENI. The V end was cut by 4 bases, the J end by 0 bases, with 16 bases between. The CDR3 DNA reads TGTGCCAGCTCACAGGGCCTACCACAGGGCTCTGGAAACACCATATATTTT. Translation: CASSQGLPQGSGNTIYF.

This chain uses TRBV6-5 with TRBJ1-5; 7 nucleotides align to TRBD1. The germline gives CDR1 MNHEY, CDR2 SVGAGI. With V trimmed by 6 bases and J by 5 bases, 10 bases remained unmatched. CDR3 size: 15 residues. The CDR3 region has the DNA TGTGCCAGCAGCAAGACAGGGCGAAACGATCAGCCCCAGCATTTT. Translation: CASSKTGRNDQPQHF.

V is TRBV28 and J is TRBJ2-7; D is unclear. The CDR3 contains 11 residues. Between the trimmed V and J ends, which lost 6 bases and 2 bases, there was a span of 5 bases. Germline CDR1 and CDR2: MDHEN and SYDVKM. The CDR3 sequence: CASSFAYEQYF. The CDR3 DNA sequence: TGTGCCAGCAGCTTCGCCTACGAGCAGTACTTC.

The genes are TRBV10-1 and TRBJ2-3; tentatively, D is TRBD1 (5 bases). V lost 2 bases and J lost 2, with 14 bases in between. The CDR3 loop spans 16 amino acids. CDR1 is WNHNN, CDR2 SYGVQD, per germline (reference sequence). The CDR3 coding sequence is TGCGCCAGCAGTGAGCTCGGACACTTCCCCACAGATACGCAGTATTTT. Its translation is CASSELGHFPTDTQYF.

The chain couples TRBV11-2 to TRBJ1-3, with D unresolved. The CDR3 is made up of 12 amino acids. The V end lost 8 bases, the J end lost 2 bases, and 7 bases lay between the germline ends. CDR1 is SGHAT and CDR2 is FQNNGV in the germline V gene. CDR3 residues: CASRGPGNTIYF. As DNA, the CDR3 is TGTGCCAGCCGGGGTCCTGGAAACACCATATATTTT. The full variable domain, rest sourced from reference TRBV11-2 and TRBJ1-3, is EAGVAQSPRYKIIEKRQSVAFWCNPISGHATLYWYQQILGQGPKLLIQFQNNGVVDDSQLPKDRFSAERLKGVDSTLKIQPAKLEDSAVYLCASRGPGNTIYFGEGSWLTVV.

The chain employs TRBV6-5 and TRBJ2-1, with 13 bases matching TRBD2. J lost 6 bases, V lost 0 bases, and 2 bases had no gene match. The CDR3 is 16 amino acids. Germline CDR1 MNHEY, CDR2 SVGAGI. As DNA, the CDR3 is TGTGCCAGCAGTTACTCGGGGACTAGCGGGATCAATGAGCAGTTCTTC. Translation: CASSYSGTSGINEQFF.

The gene calls are TRBV4-3 and TRBJ1-2, with TRBD1 as a possible D gene (5 bases). The CDR3 runs 15 residues. V lost 1 base and J 6 bases, leaving 15 bases between the germline ends. CDR1 and CDR2 from the germline V gene are LGHNA and YSLEER. The CDR3 loop reads CASSQGGVIGNGYTF. The CDR3 DNA reads TGCGCCAGCAGCCAAGGGGGGGTCATCGGTAATGGCTACACCTTC.

The chain links TRBV7-7 to TRBJ2-5, with 8 nucleotides matching TRBD1. The CDR3 spans 15 residues. V lost 1 base to trimming and J lost 2 bases; unmatched junction nucleotides: 3. The germline gives CDR1 SSHAT, CDR2 FNYEAQ (reference sequence). The CDR3 reads CASSLGWTGQETQYF. The CDR3 nucleotides are TGTGCCAGCAGCTTAGGGTGGACAGGGCAAGAGACCCAGTACTTC.

The chain recombines TRBV6-2 or TRBV6-3 with TRBJ2-1; tentative D call: TRBD1 (6 bases). Trimming stripped 6 bases from V and 7 bases from J, with 16 bases between. Per germline, CDR1 MNHEY and CDR2 SVGEGT. The CDR3 is 14 residues long. The CDR3 loop reads CASSKGQPPNEQFF. The CDR3 DNA follows: TGTGCCAGCAGCAAAGGACAGCCACCTAATGAGCAGTTCTTC.